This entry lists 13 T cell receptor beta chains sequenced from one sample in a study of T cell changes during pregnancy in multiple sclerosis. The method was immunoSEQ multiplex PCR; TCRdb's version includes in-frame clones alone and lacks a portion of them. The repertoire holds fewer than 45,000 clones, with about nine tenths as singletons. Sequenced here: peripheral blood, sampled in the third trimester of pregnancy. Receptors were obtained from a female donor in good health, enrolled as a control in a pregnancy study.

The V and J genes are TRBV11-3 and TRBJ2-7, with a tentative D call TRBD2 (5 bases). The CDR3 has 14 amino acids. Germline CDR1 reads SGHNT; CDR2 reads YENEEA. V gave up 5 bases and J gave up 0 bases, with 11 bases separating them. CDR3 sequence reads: CASSPGSGSYEQYF. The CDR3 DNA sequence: TGTGCCAGCAGCCCAGGAAGCGGCTCCTACGAGCAGTACTTC.

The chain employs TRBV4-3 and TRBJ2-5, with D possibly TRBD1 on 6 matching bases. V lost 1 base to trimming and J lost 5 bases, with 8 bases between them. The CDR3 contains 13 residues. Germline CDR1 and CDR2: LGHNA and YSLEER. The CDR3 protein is CASSQGGRETQYF. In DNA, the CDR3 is TGCGCCAGCAGCCAAGGGGGGCGGGAGACCCAGTACTTC.

DNA for the CDR3: TGTGCCAGCAGTGATCGGCGGGGCCTCGAGCAGTACTTC. Amino acids: CASSDRRGLEQYF. This sequence joins TRBV6-1 and TRBJ2-7, with D possibly matching TRBD2 (6 bases). The germline V and J ends were trimmed by 3 bases and 6 bases, with 12 bases remaining between them. The CDR3 totals 13 residues. CDR1 is MNHNS, CDR2 SASEGT, per germline.

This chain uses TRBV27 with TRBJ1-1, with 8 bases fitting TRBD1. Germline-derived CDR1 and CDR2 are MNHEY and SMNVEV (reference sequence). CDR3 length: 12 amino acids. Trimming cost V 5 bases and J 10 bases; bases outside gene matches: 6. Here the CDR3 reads CASSENGQGAFF. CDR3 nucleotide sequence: TGTGCCAGCAGTGAGAACGGACAGGGAGCTTTCTTT.

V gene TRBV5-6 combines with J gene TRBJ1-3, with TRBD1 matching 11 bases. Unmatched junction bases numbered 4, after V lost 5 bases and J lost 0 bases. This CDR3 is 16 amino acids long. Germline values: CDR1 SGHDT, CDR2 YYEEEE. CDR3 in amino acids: CASREDRGHSGNTIYF. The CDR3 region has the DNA TGTGCCAGCAGGGAGGACAGGGGGCACTCTGGAAACACCATATATTTT. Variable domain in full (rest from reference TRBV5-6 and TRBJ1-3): DAGVTQSPTHLIKTRGQQVTLRCSPKSGHDTVSWYQQALGQGPQFIFQYYEEEERQRGNFPDRFSGHQFPNYSSELNVNALLLGDSALYLCASREDRGHSGNTIYFGEGSWLTVV.

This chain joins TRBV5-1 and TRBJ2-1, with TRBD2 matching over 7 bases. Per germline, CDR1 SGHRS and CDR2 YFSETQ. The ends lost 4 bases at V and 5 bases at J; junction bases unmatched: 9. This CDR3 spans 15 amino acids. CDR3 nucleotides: TGCGCCAGCAGCCCAATTGTGGGGGGGAACAATGAGCAGTTCTTC. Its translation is CASSPIVGGNNEQFF. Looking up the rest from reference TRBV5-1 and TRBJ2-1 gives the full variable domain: KAGVTQTPRYLIKTRGQQVTLSCSPISGHRSVSWYQQTPGQGLQFLFEYFSETQRNKGNFPGRFSGRQFSNSRSEMNVSTLELGDSALYLCASSPIVGGNNEQFFGPGTRLTVL.

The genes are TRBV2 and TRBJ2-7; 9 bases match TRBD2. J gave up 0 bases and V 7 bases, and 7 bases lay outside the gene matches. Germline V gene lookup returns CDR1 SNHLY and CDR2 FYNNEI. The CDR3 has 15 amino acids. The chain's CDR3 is CASTNERGASYEQYF. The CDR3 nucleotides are TGTGCCAGCACCAACGAGCGGGGGGCCTCCTACGAGCAGTACTTC.

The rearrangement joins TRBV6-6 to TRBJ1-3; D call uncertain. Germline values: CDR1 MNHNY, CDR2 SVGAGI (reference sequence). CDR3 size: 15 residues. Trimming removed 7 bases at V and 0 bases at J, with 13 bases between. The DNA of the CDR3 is TGTGCCAGCAATGGGCTCTCGAGCTCTGGAAACACCATATATTTT. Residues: CASNGLSSSGNTIYF.

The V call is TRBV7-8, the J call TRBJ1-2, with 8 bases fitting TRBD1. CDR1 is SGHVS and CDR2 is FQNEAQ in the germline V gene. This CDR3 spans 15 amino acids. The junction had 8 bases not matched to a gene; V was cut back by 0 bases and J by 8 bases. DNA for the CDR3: TGTGCCAGCAGCTTAGCCAGAGGACAGGGAAGGGGCTACACCTTC. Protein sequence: CASSLARGQGRGYTF.

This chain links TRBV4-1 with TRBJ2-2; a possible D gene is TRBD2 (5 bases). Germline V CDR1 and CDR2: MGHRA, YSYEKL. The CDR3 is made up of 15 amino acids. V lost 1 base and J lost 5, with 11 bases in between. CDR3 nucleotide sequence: TGCGCCAGCAGCCAAGGACTATCGGGGACCGGGGAGCTGTTTTTT. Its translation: CASSQGLSGTGELFF.

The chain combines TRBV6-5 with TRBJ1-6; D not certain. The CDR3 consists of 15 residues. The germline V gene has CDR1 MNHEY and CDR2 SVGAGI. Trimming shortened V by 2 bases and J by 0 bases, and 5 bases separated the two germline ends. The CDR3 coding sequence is TGTGCCAGCAGTTACGAGAGCTCCTATAATTCACCCCTCCACTTT. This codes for CASSYESSYNSPLHF.

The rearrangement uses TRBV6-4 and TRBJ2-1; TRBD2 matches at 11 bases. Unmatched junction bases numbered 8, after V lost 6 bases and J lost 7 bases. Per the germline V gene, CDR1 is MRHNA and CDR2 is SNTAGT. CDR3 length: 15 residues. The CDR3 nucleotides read TGTGCCAGCAGCCCGACTAGCGGGGATCTGAATGAGCAGTTCTTC. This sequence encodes CASSPTSGDLNEQFF.

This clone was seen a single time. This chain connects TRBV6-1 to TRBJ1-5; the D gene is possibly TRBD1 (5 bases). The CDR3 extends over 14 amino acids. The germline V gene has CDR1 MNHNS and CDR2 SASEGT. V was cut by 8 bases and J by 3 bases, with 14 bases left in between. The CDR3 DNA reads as TGTGCCAGCGGACAAGACAGCATCAATCAGCCCCAGCATTTT. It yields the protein CASGQDSINQPQHF.